Presented here are 21 T cell receptor beta chains from one specimen sequenced in a study of T cells after yellow fever vaccination. In TCRdb, the 5' RACE reads were re-called with MiXCR into one record per CDR3 protein. The sample has around 300,000 distinct CDR3 sequences, approximately 4% seen once. Here the sequenced sample was PBMCs, taken 5 days after the yellow fever booster vaccination. These receptor sequences come from a man between 18 and 29 years old who received the YFV17D yellow fever vaccine.

This clonotype was seen only a few times. This sequence joins TRBV12-3 or TRBV12-4 and TRBJ1-5; 7 nucleotides match TRBD1. V gave up 7 bases and J gave up 8 bases; unmatched junction bases: 11. The CDR3 totals 14 residues. The DNA for the CDR3 is TGTGCCAGCAACCAAAGGGGGCGGCTGGAGCCCCAGCATTTT. Translated, it gives CASNQRGRLEPQHF.

This clonotype was seen a few times. The chain employs TRBV7-9 and TRBJ2-2, with D tentatively TRBD2 (6 bases). Trimming shortened V by 4 bases and J by 1 base, and 19 bases separated the two germline ends. Germline CDR1 is SEHNR and CDR2 is FQNEAQ (reference sequence). CDR3 length: 18 amino acids. CDR3 DNA: TGTGCCAGCAGCTCGAAAAAGCAGACTAGATTGAACACCGGGGAGCTGTTTTTT. Translating it yields CASSSKKQTRLNTGELFF. The variable domain in full, completed from reference TRBV7-9 and TRBJ2-2, reads DTGVSQNPRHKITKRGQNVTFRCDPISEHNRLYWYRQTLGQGPEFLTYFQNEAQLEKSRLLSDRFSAERPKGSFSTLEIQRTEQGDSAMYLCASSSKKQTRLNTGELFFGEGSRLTVL.

This chain uses TRBV5-1 with TRBJ1-6; no clear D gene. Germline loops: CDR1 SGHRS, CDR2 YFSETQ. CDR3 length: 14 residues. The ends were cut back, 3 bases at V and 7 bases at J, with 11 bases in the middle. The CDR3 region is CASSSDVENSPLHF. Written as DNA, the CDR3 is TGCGCCAGCAGCTCCGACGTTGAGAATTCACCCCTCCACTTT. The entire variable domain, with the rest obtained from reference TRBV5-1 and TRBJ1-6, is as follows: KAGVTQTPRYLIKTRGQQVTLSCSPISGHRSVSWYQQTPGQGLQFLFEYFSETQRNKGNFPGRFSGRQFSNSRSEMNVSTLELGDSALYLCASSSDVENSPLHFGNGTRLTVT.

Only a few counts were recorded for this clonotype. This sequence joins TRBV28 and TRBJ2-7, with D unclear. The germline CDR1 and CDR2 sequences are MDHEN and SYDVKM. The CDR3 totals 14 residues. V was shortened by 5 bases and J by 4 bases, with 15 bases between the two germline ends. The CDR3 here is CASSRGPDPYEQYV. CDR3 in DNA: TGTGCCAGCAGTCGCGGTCCTGACCCATACGAGCAGTACGTC.

The table lists this clonotype with a few counts. The chain is built from TRBV12-3 or TRBV12-4 and TRBJ2-2; D possibly uses TRBD1 or TRBD2 (5 bases each). V shed 10 bases and J shed 7 bases, with 13 bases lying between them. The CDR3 is 12 amino acids. CDR3 nucleotides: TGTGCCACAGTAGGGGCGGGCGGGGAGCTGTTTTTT. It is translated as CATVGAGGELFF.

This clonotype was observed a few times. The chain links TRBV4-2 to TRBJ2-5; D gene uncertain. Germline V gene sequence: CDR1 LGHNA, CDR2 YNFKEQ. The CDR3 sequence is 14 residues long. The germline V and J ends were trimmed by 0 bases and 5 bases, with 10 bases remaining between them. In DNA, the CDR3 is TGTGCCAGCAGCCAAGATAAAAGACGGGAGACCCAGTACTTC. It translates to CASSQDKRRETQYF.

This chain connects TRBV28 to TRBJ1-2, with D uncertain. The V and J ends lost 10 bases and 7 bases respectively, with 19 bases between them. The CDR3 is 13 amino acids. Per germline, CDR1 MDHEN and CDR2 SYDVKM. The CDR3 loop is CATPSGESVGYTF. The CDR3 nucleotides read TGTGCCACCCCCAGTGGGGAATCAGTTGGCTACACCTTC.

This clonotype was picked up a small number of times. The V gene is TRBV14, the J gene TRBJ2-1; unclear D gene. Between the trimmed V and J ends, which lost 1 base and 15 bases, there was a span of 19 bases. The CDR3 covers 14 residues. Per the germline V gene, CDR1 is SGHDN and CDR2 is FVKESK. CDR3 DNA: TGTGCCAGCAGCCAAGTAGCTATCGCTGAACCGGGGTTCTTC. This encodes CASSQVAIAEPGFF.

This clonotype has more than one count but fewer than ten. The chain couples TRBV3-1 to TRBJ2-1; unclear D gene. The CDR3 spans 16 residues. The germline V gene has CDR1 LGHDT and CDR2 YNNKEL (reference sequence). The ends were cut back, 0 bases at V and 4 bases at J, with 13 bases in the middle. The DNA for the CDR3 is TGTGCCAGCAGCCAAGATGGTCTAGTTTCATACAATGAGCAGTTCTTC. Translating it yields CASSQDGLVSYNEQFF.

This clonotype appeared many times. The chain links TRBV21-1 to TRBJ2-2; no DNA check was done on the table's D call, TRBD1. TRBV21-1 is given as a pseudogene. The CDR3 sequence is 15 residues long. The CDR3, as DNA: TGTGCCAGCAGCAAAGAACAGGGAAACACCGGGGAGCTGTTTTTT. Amino acids: CASSKEQGNTGELFF.

This clonotype has a handful of counts. The chain carries TRBV18 and TRBJ1-1; tentative D call: TRBD1 (5 bases). The V and J ends lost 7 bases and 0 bases respectively, with 15 bases between them. The CDR3 length is 15 residues. CDR1 and CDR2 from the germline V gene are KGHSH and LQKENI. Here the CDR3 reads CASCRQSVMNTEAFF. The CDR3 DNA reads as TGTGCCAGCTGCCGACAGTCGGTTATGAACACTGAAGCTTTCTTT.

The chain joins TRBV12-3 or TRBV12-4 to TRBJ1-1; D unclear. The CDR3 runs 13 residues. V lost 7 bases to trimming and J lost 4 bases, with 13 bases between them. CDR3 nucleotides: TGTGCCAGCACCAATCGACCGATCACTGAAGCTTTCTTT. Translating it yields CASTNRPITEAFF.

This clonotype was detected only a few times. The chain couples TRBV2 to TRBJ1-3, with 7 bases aligning to TRBD1. Losses at the gene ends were 2 bases for V and 0 bases for J; bases not matched to a gene: 1. This CDR3 is 15 amino acids long. Germline V gene sequence: CDR1 SNHLY, CDR2 FYNNEI. The CDR3 DNA is TGTGCCAGCAGTGAACAGGGGGGCTCTGGAAACACCATATATTTT. It specifies CASSEQGGSGNTIYF.

This chain links TRBV10-3 with TRBJ1-2; 7 bases are a match to TRBD1. This CDR3 has 14 amino acids. CDR1 is ENHRY and CDR2 is SYGVKD in the germline V gene. Trimming cost V 5 bases and J 4 bases; bases outside gene matches: 7. CDR3 protein: CAISPGGIGYGYTF. The DNA of the CDR3 is TGTGCCATCAGTCCAGGGGGTATAGGCTATGGCTACACCTTC.

This chain uses TRBV6-5 with TRBJ1-6, with TRBD1 as a possible D gene (6 bases). Trimming cost V 7 bases and J 10 bases, with 20 bases left between them. Germline V CDR1 and CDR2: MNHEY, SVGAGI. The CDR3 sequence is 15 residues long. CDR3 nucleotide sequence: TGTGCCAGCACCCCGGGGGACACGACTTACTCACCCCTCCACTTT. Residues: CASTPGDTTYSPLHF.

There are many counts of this clonotype. The V gene is TRBV7-3, the J gene TRBJ1-1, with D possibly being TRBD1 (5 bases). The CDR3 runs to 15 residues. The V gene lost 4 bases and the J gene lost 4 bases, with 16 bases spanning the gap. Germline lookup yields CDR1 SGHTA and CDR2 FQGTGA. CDR3 sequence (DNA): TGTGCCAGCAGCTCCTCCCAGGGAGGGTTCACTGAAGCTTTCTTT. Its protein is CASSSSQGGFTEAFF.

This clonotype was observed a handful of times. The chain has TRBV7-9 and TRBJ2-7; D is ambiguous. Germline values: CDR1 SEHNR, CDR2 FQNEAQ (reference sequence). The CDR3 is 15 amino acids. Between the trimmed V and J ends, which lost 5 bases and 7 bases, there was a span of 21 bases. For the CDR3, the DNA is TGTGCCAGCAGCCCCCGCTTATCAGCCTTGATTGAGCAGTACTTC. It translates to CASSPRLSALIEQYF. The full variable domain, in which reference TRBV7-9 and TRBJ2-7 provide the parts outside the CDR3, is DTGVSQNPRHKITKRGQNVTFRCDPISEHNRLYWYRQTLGQGPEFLTYFQNEAQLEKSRLLSDRFSAERPKGSFSTLEIQRTEQGDSAMYLCASSPRLSALIEQYFGPGTRLTVT.

V usage is TRBV20-1 and J usage is TRBJ1-1; D perhaps matches TRBD1 (5 bases). V was pared by 5 bases and J by 5 bases, with 15 bases between. Germline CDR1 DFQATT, CDR2 SNEGSKA (reference sequence). The CDR3 length is 13 residues. DNA of the CDR3: TGCAGTGCTTCCCGCGGAGGGGTGACTGAAGCTTTCTTT. Protein product: CSASRGGVTEAFF.

The table lists this clonotype with many counts. The chain uses TRBV4-1 and TRBJ2-5; D is perhaps TRBD2 (7 bases). CDR1 MGHRA and CDR2 YSYEKL come from the germline V gene. The CDR3 contains 13 residues. Trimming took 4 bases from V and 5 from J, leaving 11 bases between them. The CDR3 sequence: CASSRGGAETQYF. Here the CDR3 DNA reads TGCGCCAGCAGCCGAGGGGGGGCGGAGACCCAGTACTTC.

This clonotype showed up many times. This chain joins TRBV5-4 and TRBJ1-2; unclear D gene. Germline V gene sequence: CDR1 SGHNT, CDR2 YYREEE (reference sequence). The V and J ends lost 1 base and 2 bases respectively, with 15 bases between them. The CDR3 loop spans 16 amino acids. DNA of the CDR3: TGTGCCAGCAGCTTGCTGGGGTTGGGAGAGAACTATGGCTACACCTTC. Protein product: CASSLLGLGENYGYTF. Full variable domain (missing parts from reference TRBV5-4 and TRBJ1-2): ETGVTQSPTHLIKTRGQQVTLRCSSQSGHNTVSWYQQALGQGPQFIFQYYREEENGRGNFPPRFSGLQFPNYSSELNVNALELDDSALYLCASSLLGLGENYGYTFGSGTRLTVV.

This clonotype was counted a few times. The chain is built from TRBV18 and TRBJ2-1, with a weak D call TRBD1 (6 bases). Germline V lookup: CDR1 KGHSH, CDR2 LQKENI. V lost 1 base, J lost 3 bases, and 7 bases lay in between. The CDR3 contains 14 residues. In nucleotides, the CDR3 is TGTGCCAGCTCACCACAGGACAGCTACAATGAGCAGTTCTTC. Its translation: CASSPQDSYNEQFF.